This T cell receptor (beta chain) came from a study of CD8+ T cells in alopecia areata. TCR sequencing used cDNA made by reverse transcription of extracted RNA. TCRdb's table, derived via immunoSEQ multiplex PCR, lists solely in-frame clones and lacks some. The sample records approximately 170,000 clones, about three fifths being singletons. The treatment was: oral pan-JAK inhibitor, 5-10 mg twice daily. V gave up 6 bases and J gave up 2 bases; unmatched junction bases: 10. CDR1 and CDR2 from the germline V gene are SQVTM and ANQGSEA. The CDR3 totals 16 residues. The source is a human donor with alopecia areata. The chain carries TRBV29-1 and TRBJ2-5; 12 bases map to TRBD2. This specimen consisted of CD4+ T cells sorted from blood, obtained at week 4, from a patient treated with tofacitinib. CDR3 amino acids: CSVAWTSGEIQETQYF. The CDR3 DNA reads as TGCAGCGTCGCCTGGACTAGCGGGGAAATTCAAGAGACCCAGTACTTC.